This TCR beta chain was recovered during a study of patients and donors after allogeneic stem cell transplantation. In TCRdb, the RT-PCR reads were re-called with MiXCR into one record per CDR3 protein. This sample carries roughly 940,000 distinct CDR3 sequences, over 15% of them seen once, and the ten largest clones take around 5.5%. The CDR3 runs 14 residues. CDR1 is SGHDN, CDR2 FVKESK, per germline. Germline trimming cut 3 bases from V and 2 bases from J; bases unmatched to any gene: 2. The rearrangement uses TRBV14 and TRBJ2-5; 8 nucleotides line up with TRBD1. The TCR originated in a human donor who was either an allogeneic HSCT recipient or a stem cell or donor lymphocyte infusion donor (not recorded which). It is not recorded whose cells these are; they may come from a transplant donor. The sequencing input was blood, either unsorted or a sorted T cell fraction (not recorded which). The CDR3 spells CASSQWTGQETQYF. The CDR3, as DNA: TGTGCCAGCAGCCAGTGGACAGGGCAAGAGACCCAGTACTTC. The variable domain in full, completed from reference TRBV14 and TRBJ2-5, reads EAGVTQFPSHSVIEKGQTVTLRCDPISGHDNLYWYRRVMGKEIKFLLHFVKESKQDESGMPNNRFLAERTGGTYSTLKVQPAELEDSGVYFCASSQWTGQETQYFGPGTRLLVL.